Shown below are 19 T cell receptor beta chains from a single sample sequenced in a study of control samples from healthy donors and cancer patients. Measured with immunoSEQ multiplex PCR; TCRdb has only the in-frame clones, and not every one. The repertoire includes under 200,000 clones, over 95% of them detected once, and approximately 0.97% sits in the top ten. What was sequenced was blood. The receptors come from a young woman in good health.

The chain recombines TRBV13 with TRBJ1-1; D gene ambiguous. Trimming removed 1 base from V and 1 base from J, with 7 bases in between. The CDR3 consists of 14 residues. In germline, CDR1 is PRHDT, CDR2 FYEKMQ (reference sequence). The CDR3 region is CASSLVSRNTEAFF. The CDR3, as DNA: TGTGCCAGCAGCTTAGTATCCAGGAACACTGAAGCTTTCTTT.

The chain is built from TRBV7-3 and TRBJ2-1, with D perhaps matching TRBD2 (6 bases). CDR3 length equals 12 residues. Germline lookup yields CDR1 SGHTA and CDR2 FQGTGA. Trimming took off 5 bases at V and 10 bases at J, with 12 bases between the two ends. CDR3 sequence reads: CASSPPSGEQFF. CDR3 nucleotide sequence: TGTGCCAGCAGCCCACCGAGCGGGGAGCAGTTCTTC.

The genes are TRBV20-1 and TRBJ2-5; no reliable D call. The germline CDR1 and CDR2 sequences are DFQATT and SNEGSKA (reference sequence). V gave up 7 bases and J gave up 5 bases, with 5 bases separating them. This CDR3 comprises 9 residues. The CDR3 coding sequence is TGCAGTGGCGAGGAGACCCAGTACTTC. Translation: CSGEETQYF.

The chain carries TRBV28 and TRBJ2-2; 7 positions match TRBD2. Germline trimming cut 7 bases from V and 3 bases from J; bases unmatched to any gene: 8. Per the germline V gene, CDR1 is MDHEN and CDR2 is SYDVKM. This CDR3 is 15 amino acids long. Written as DNA, the CDR3 is TGTGCCAGCACTCAGGCGGGAGCTGACACCGGGGAGCTGTTTTTT. This sequence encodes CASTQAGADTGELFF. Using reference TRBV28 and TRBJ2-2 for the parts outside the CDR3, the full variable domain is DVKVTQSSRYLVKRTGEKVFLECVQDMDHENMFWYRQDPGLGLRLIYFSYDVKMKEKGDIPEGYSVSREKKERFSLILESASTNQTSMYLCASTQAGADTGELFFGEGSRLTVL.

The rearrangement joins TRBV3-1 (or the pseudogene TRBV3-2) to TRBJ2-1, with 9 nucleotides matching TRBD2. With V trimmed by 1 base and J by 3 bases, 1 base remained unmatched. CDR3 length: 15 residues. Germline V CDR1 and CDR2: LGHDT, YNNKEL (reference sequence). The DNA of the CDR3 is TGTGCCAGCAGCCAAGGACTAGCGGTCTACAATGAGCAGTTCTTC. Amino acids: CASSQGLAVYNEQFF.

The chain recombines TRBV6-2 or TRBV6-3 with TRBJ2-1; perhaps D is TRBD1 or TRBD2 (5 bases each). The germline V and J ends were trimmed by 2 bases and 8 bases, with 19 bases remaining between them. Germline V CDR1 and CDR2: MNHEY, SVGEGT. This CDR3 has 16 amino acids. The CDR3 spells CASSYDGAGRHHEQFF. For the CDR3, the DNA is TGTGCCAGCAGTTACGACGGGGCAGGCAGGCACCATGAGCAGTTCTTC.

This sequence joins TRBV15 and TRBJ2-4; 8 bases fit TRBD1. Unmatched junction bases numbered 3, after V lost 0 bases and J lost 8 bases. Germline V CDR1 and CDR2: LNHNV, YYDKDF (reference sequence). The CDR3 runs 14 residues. CDR3 in DNA: TGTGCCACCAGCAGAGATCAGGGGGCTTACATTCAGTACTTC. Residues: CATSRDQGAYIQYF.

The chain uses TRBV28 and TRBJ1-2; no clear D. Germline-derived CDR1 and CDR2 are MDHEN and SYDVKM. The CDR3 sequence is 12 residues long. Deletions cut 5 bases from V and 5 bases from J, with 9 bases between. The CDR3 DNA reads TGTGCCAGCAGTAGTAGAGCTTATGGCTACACCTTC. Residues: CASSSRAYGYTF.

The rearrangement uses TRBV9 and TRBJ1-3; D perhaps matches TRBD1 (5 bases). Trimming left V 2 bases short and J 0 bases short, with 12 bases between. Germline values: CDR1 SGDLS, CDR2 YYNGEE. CDR3 length equals 16 residues. The CDR3 protein is CASSVSWGFSGNTIYF. The CDR3 DNA reads TGTGCCAGCAGCGTGAGTTGGGGGTTCTCTGGAAACACCATATATTTT.

The chain recombines TRBV9 with TRBJ1-6; 9 nucleotides align to TRBD1. Germline-derived CDR1 and CDR2 are SGDLS and YYNGEE. There are 15 residues in the CDR3. Trimming at V came to 4 bases and at J to 9 bases, leaving 8 bases not matched to a gene. CDR3 in amino acids: CASSSPGQGSSPLHF. The CDR3 region has the DNA TGTGCCAGCAGCTCACCGGGACAGGGATCTTCACCCCTCCACTTT.

V usage is TRBV4-1 and J usage is TRBJ2-2, with 10 bases aligning to TRBD2. V shed 1 base, J shed 5 bases, and the junction held 1 base outside the gene matches. CDR1 is MGHRA and CDR2 is YSYEKL in the germline V gene. The CDR3 runs 15 residues. CDR3 nucleotides: TGCGCCAGCAGCCAAGCTAGCGGGGGAACCGGGGAGCTGTTTTTT. Its translation: CASSQASGGTGELFF.

The V call is TRBV5-1, the J call TRBJ1-3, with D uncertain. The CDR3 consists of 15 residues. The germline CDR1 and CDR2 sequences are SGHRS and YFSETQ. V lost 4 bases and J lost 3, with 14 bases in between. This CDR3 is CASSSPPWGGNTIYF. The CDR3 DNA sequence: TGCGCCAGCAGCAGTCCCCCGTGGGGTGGAAACACCATATATTTT.

The chain is built from TRBV7-8 and TRBJ2-2, with unresolved D. The germline CDR1 and CDR2 sequences are SGHVS and FQNEAQ. The CDR3 contains 15 residues. Trimming removed 0 bases at V and 4 bases at J, with 9 bases between. The CDR3: CASSLASRPTGELFF. CDR3 bases: TGTGCCAGCAGCTTAGCATCTCGGCCCACCGGGGAGCTGTTTTTT.

This clone came up once. DNA for the CDR3: TGTGCCTGGAGTGGGGCCGGGCCCGAGCAGTACTTC. Its translation: CAWSGAGPEQYF. The genes are TRBV30 and TRBJ2-7; D ambiguous. Germline-derived CDR1 and CDR2 are GTSNPN and SVGIG (reference sequence). V dropped 1 base and J dropped 6 bases, with 10 bases sitting between them. This CDR3 spans 12 amino acids.

V and J are TRBV6-5 and TRBJ2-7; 12 bases map to TRBD2. Germline CDR1 is MNHEY and CDR2 is SVGAGI. Losses at the gene ends were 6 bases for V and 4 bases for J; bases not matched to a gene: 4. The CDR3 length is 14 residues. CDR3 protein: CASSGLAGWYEQYF. DNA for the CDR3: TGTGCCAGCAGCGGACTAGCGGGATGGTACGAGCAGTACTTC.

This clone has just one count. The chain uses TRBV5-1 and TRBJ1-2; D remains ambiguous. This CDR3 contains 15 residues. From germline, CDR1 is SGHRS and CDR2 YFSETQ. Trimming cost V 2 bases and J 3 bases, with 14 bases left between them. CDR3 nucleotide sequence: TGCGCCAGCAGCTTTGAGGGTACTCTAGACTATGGCTACACCTTC. Its protein product is CASSFEGTLDYGYTF. Looking up the rest from reference TRBV5-1 and TRBJ1-2 gives the full variable domain: KAGVTQTPRYLIKTRGQQVTLSCSPISGHRSVSWYQQTPGQGLQFLFEYFSETQRNKGNFPGRFSGRQFSNSRSEMNVSTLELGDSALYLCASSFEGTLDYGYTFGSGTRLTVV.

V and J are TRBV28 and TRBJ2-6; TRBD1 might be the D (6 bases). Germline lookup yields CDR1 MDHEN and CDR2 SYDVKM. The ends were cut back, 6 bases at V and 1 base at J, with 19 bases in the middle. The CDR3 extends over 18 amino acids. The CDR3 coding sequence is TGTGCCAGCAGCCAAAGGACAGCTCGAGGTTCTGGGGCCAACGTCCTGACTTTC. The encoded protein is CASSQRTARGSGANVLTF. Based on the CDR3 plus reference TRBV28 and TRBJ2-6, the full variable domain is DVKVTQSSRYLVKRTGEKVFLECVQDMDHENMFWYRQDPGLGLRLIYFSYDVKMKEKGDIPEGYSVSREKKERFSLILESASTNQTSMYLCASSQRTARGSGANVLTFGAGSRLTVL.

The CDR3 here is CASSHLTGAPYGYTF. In nucleotides, the CDR3 is TGCGCCAGCAGCCATCTAACAGGGGCTCCCTATGGCTACACCTTC. The V call is TRBV4-1, the J call TRBJ1-2; 7 nucleotides match TRBD1. The CDR3 totals 15 residues. Germline CDR1 MGHRA, CDR2 YSYEKL. The V and J ends lost 3 bases and 4 bases, in that order; junction bases with no gene match: 8.

A note on this clone: Its ends do not fully match the called genes, so a read error is possible. V and J are TRBV3-1 (or the pseudogene TRBV3-2) and TRBJ1-4; maybe TRBD1 (5 bases). The germline gives CDR1 LGHDT, CDR2 YNNKEL (reference sequence). This CDR3 region has 15 residues. CDR3 loop: CASSQGAGHNEKLFF. As DNA, the CDR3 is TGTGCCAGCAGTCAAGGGGCAGGGCATAATGAAAAACTGTTTTTT.